This TCR beta chain stems from a study of cytomegalovirus exposure and HLA in healthy donors. Germline-derived CDR1 and CDR2 are SGHTA and FQGNSA. CDR3 length equals 14 residues. The ends lost 1 base at V and 7 bases at J; junction bases unmatched: 6. PCR was performed using 60 Vbeta and 13 Jbeta primers. The assay was immunoSEQ multiplex PCR, and TCRdb's table has in-frame clones only and misses some. Of about 140,000 clones detected, 70% to 85% appear once; the ten largest clones hold roughly 8.8%. The sequenced sample was PBMCs. J is TRBJ2-7 and V is TRBV7-2; 8 bases match TRBD2. The TCR comes from a woman between 50 and 59 years old in good health and CMV-seropositive. The CDR3 loop reads CASSLDSGAREQYF. The CDR3 DNA reads TGTGCCAGCAGCTTAGATAGCGGGGCAAGGGAGCAGTACTTC.